This T cell receptor (beta chain) originates from a study of T cells in localized non-small cell lung cancer. The protocol was immunoSEQ multiplex PCR, while the TCRdb copy is restricted to in-frame clones and leaves out a portion. Here the sample spans roughly 24,000 clones, under 95% being singletons. This CDR3 contains 15 residues. Germline CDR1 reads SGHRS; CDR2 reads YFSETQ. Between the trimmed V and J ends, which lost 3 bases and 4 bases, there was a span of 13 bases. The clonotype originates from a female donor over 55 with stage II squamous cell lung carcinoma. The rearrangement uses TRBV5-1 and TRBJ2-2; D might be TRBD1 or TRBD2, each matching 6 bases. Sequenced here: peripheral blood, sampled before any cancer treatment. CDR3 sequence (DNA): TGCGCCAGCAGCTCAGGAGGGACACCCACCGGGGAGCTGTTTTTT. Its protein product is CASSSGGTPTGELFF.